This TCR beta chain was sequenced for a study of blood T cell repertoires in COVID-19. V was pared by 4 bases and J by 5 bases, with 6 bases of the junction left unmatched. Germline-derived CDR1 and CDR2 are SQVTM and ANQGSEA. The CDR3 is 13 residues long. Profiling relied on immunoSEQ multiplex PCR, and the TCRdb table lists in-frame clones only, not all of them. The table has nearly 200,000 clones, just under 85% seen once. While infection was still active, Seattle patients were enrolled and then followed longitudinally. In this sample, this clone turned up once. The chain links TRBV29-1 to TRBJ2-5; 8 bases map to TRBD1. What was sequenced was peripheral blood. This TCR came from a man in his 60s with COVID-19, enrolled during active disease. CDR3 in amino acids: CSVGQGYGETQYF. The DNA for the CDR3 is TGCAGCGTTGGACAGGGGTACGGGGAGACCCAGTACTTC.